These 24 T cell receptor beta chains share one sample of origin, sequenced in a study of cytomegalovirus exposure and HLA in healthy donors. PCR primers comprised 60 Vbeta and 13 Jbeta primers. Sequenced by immunoSEQ multiplex PCR; TCRdb stores in-frame clones only, minus some. Of 150,000 or so clones in the sample, roughly three quarters were seen once. Specimen: PBMCs. The receptors come from a young man in good health and CMV-seropositive.

The chain combines TRBV6-5 with TRBJ2-3; 11 bases match TRBD2. The CDR3 is 14 residues long. Germline-derived CDR1 and CDR2 are MNHEY and SVGAGI. J gave up 7 bases and V 6 bases, and 6 bases lay outside the gene matches. CDR3 residues: CASRSGTSGNTQYF. The CDR3 DNA reads TGTGCCAGCAGGTCCGGGACTAGCGGTAATACGCAGTATTTT.

This chain links TRBV5-1 with TRBJ2-2; D is perhaps TRBD2 (6 bases). Trimming shortened V by 2 bases and J by 7 bases, and 12 bases separated the two germline ends. Germline V gene data show CDR1 as SGHRS and CDR2 as YFSETQ. There are 14 residues in the CDR3. CDR3 loop: CASSFLLARGELFF. The CDR3 nucleotides are TGCGCCAGCAGCTTCCTACTAGCTCGCGGGGAGCTGTTTTTT.

This rearrangement joins TRBV29-1 to TRBJ2-3; perhaps TRBD2 as D (5 bases). CDR3 size: 12 residues. V lost 6 bases to trimming and J lost 6 bases, with 13 bases between them. Germline assignment: CDR1 SQVTM and CDR2 ANQGSEA. CDR3 in DNA: TGCAGCGTGGAAACCACTAGGGATACGCAGTATTTT. This sequence encodes CSVETTRDTQYF.

A single count supports this clone. The V and J genes are TRBV28 and TRBJ1-1; D is perhaps TRBD1 (6 bases). Germline loops: CDR1 MDHEN, CDR2 SYDVKM. This CDR3 contains 15 residues. V lost 3 bases, J lost 1 base, and 12 bases lay in between. This chain's CDR3 is CASSLRTAQNTEAFF. CDR3 DNA: TGTGCCAGCAGTTTGAGGACAGCACAGAACACTGAAGCTTTCTTT.

The chain uses TRBV4-2 and TRBJ2-5; 9 bases line up with TRBD1. The J segment lost 3 bases and the V segment lost 1 base, leaving 0 bases of the junction unmatched. Germline V CDR1 and CDR2: LGHNA, YNFKEQ. This CDR3 spans 14 amino acids. CDR3 nucleotide sequence: TGTGCCAGCAGCCAAGGGACAGGGGAAGAGACCCAGTACTTC. Translation gives CASSQGTGEETQYF.

The genes are TRBV6-6 and TRBJ2-1; weak D call: TRBD2 (6 bases). CDR3 length: 16 residues. Looked up from germline, CDR1 is MNHNY and CDR2 is SVGAGI (reference sequence). V was shortened by 10 bases and J by 3 bases, with 22 bases between the two germline ends. The CDR3 nucleotides read TGTGCCACCCGTCTGGAAGCGGGCCAATACTACAATGAGCAGTTCTTC. Protein product: CATRLEAGQYYNEQFF.

The CDR3 nucleotides are TGTGCCAGCAGCTTAGGCTCCAGGGATGAGCAGTTCTTC. This sequence encodes CASSLGSRDEQFF. The chain combines TRBV11-3 with TRBJ2-1; perhaps TRBD1 as D (5 bases). The CDR3 is 13 residues long. Trimming stripped 1 base from V and 8 bases from J, with 9 bases between. Germline V gene data show CDR1 as SGHNT and CDR2 as YENEEA.

The rearrangement uses TRBV5-5 and TRBJ1-4; D may be TRBD1 (6 bases). Germline loops: CDR1 SGHKS, CDR2 YYEKEE (reference sequence). Trimming cost V 4 bases and J 4 bases, with 14 bases left between them. The CDR3 length is 15 residues. The CDR3 sequence is CASSGGQVNNEKLFF. In DNA, the CDR3 is TGTGCCAGCAGCGGGGGACAAGTTAATAATGAAAAACTGTTTTTT.

The genes are TRBV7-9 and TRBJ1-1; D is uncertain. CDR1 and CDR2 from the germline V gene are SEHNR and FQNEAQ (reference sequence). CDR3 length equals 13 residues. Trimming took 1 base from V and 3 from J, leaving 6 bases between them. As DNA, the CDR3 is TGTGCCAGCAGCTTAGACAGTGACACTGAAGCTTTCTTT. This gives the protein CASSLDSDTEAFF.

V is TRBV6-5 and J is TRBJ1-2; unclear D gene. CDR3 length: 15 residues. Germline V lookup: CDR1 MNHEY, CDR2 SVGAGI. The V end was cut by 0 bases, the J end by 3 bases, with 11 bases between. Here the CDR3 DNA reads TGTGCCAGCAGTTACTCGAATCTCGGTGACTATGGCTACACCTTC. Protein product: CASSYSNLGDYGYTF.

V is TRBV2 and J is TRBJ2-4; 15 bases agree with TRBD2. Per germline, CDR1 SNHLY and CDR2 FYNNEI. After removal of 7 bases from V and 0 bases from J, the junction contained 10 bases not matched to a gene. The CDR3 is 19 amino acids. DNA of the CDR3: TGTGCCAGCATTACCAGGACTAGCGGGAGGGCCGGAGCCAAAAACATTCAGTACTTC. This codes for CASITRTSGRAGAKNIQYF.

On this clone itself: Germline and junction disagree at one end, which may indicate a read error. The J gene is TRBJ1-1, the V gene TRBV5-1; D call uncertain. The germline V gene encodes CDR1 SGHRS and CDR2 YFSETQ. The CDR3 loop spans 15 amino acids. CDR3 DNA: TGCGCCAGCAGCCCGGCCACGTCATGGGCTGCTGAATCTTTCTTT. As protein: CASSPATSWAAESFF.

The CDR3 bases are TGTGCCAGCAGCTTCACTCCGGGACAGGGGGCCCGTGGCTACACCTTC. Its protein product is CASSFTPGQGARGYTF. This chain connects TRBV7-2 to TRBJ1-2; 12 nucleotides line up with TRBD1. V lost 3 bases to trimming and J lost 7 bases; unmatched junction nucleotides: 9. CDR1 SGHTA and CDR2 FQGNSA come from the germline V gene. The CDR3 covers 16 residues.

This chain connects TRBV29-1 to TRBJ2-7; D gene uncertain. The V gene lost 4 bases and the J gene lost 2 bases, with 9 bases spanning the gap. The CDR3 has 12 residues. Germline V CDR1 and CDR2: SQVTM, ANQGSEA. The CDR3 DNA is TGCAGCGTTGTCGTTTTAACCTACGAGCAGTACTTC. Its translation is CSVVVLTYEQYF.

V usage is TRBV7-9 and J usage is TRBJ1-1, with a weak D call TRBD1 (6 bases). This CDR3 comprises 12 residues. The V gene's germline CDR1 is SEHNR and CDR2 FQNEAQ (reference sequence). Trimming took 4 bases from V and 7 from J, leaving 10 bases between them. The CDR3 here is CASSSTGNEAFF. The CDR3 DNA reads as TGTGCCAGCAGCTCGACAGGAAATGAAGCTTTCTTT.

CDR3 amino acids: CASRRGGHLGYTF. The CDR3 bases are TGTGCCAGCCGGAGGGGGGGGCACTTAGGCTACACCTTC. This chain links TRBV25-1 with TRBJ1-2; possible D gene TRBD1, 6 bases. Germline CDR1 MGHDK, CDR2 SYGVNS. V lost 8 bases and J 8 bases, leaving 18 bases between the germline ends. This CDR3 spans 13 amino acids.

This clone was observed once. This chain uses TRBV4-2 with TRBJ2-1, with D maybe TRBD2 (5 bases). Germline CDR1 LGHNA, CDR2 YNFKEQ. Trimming stripped 0 bases from V and 2 bases from J, with 8 bases between. This CDR3 has 15 residues. The CDR3 protein is CASSQETGAYNEQFF. DNA for the CDR3: TGTGCCAGCAGCCAAGAGACCGGGGCCTACAATGAGCAGTTCTTC.

The chain combines TRBV5-5 with TRBJ1-4; a weak D match, TRBD1 (6 bases). The length of the CDR3 is 15 residues. Germline V gene lookup returns CDR1 SGHKS and CDR2 YYEKEE (reference sequence). V was shortened by 4 bases and J by 7 bases, with 17 bases between the two germline ends. The CDR3 loop is CASSLTGHFSEKLFF. The CDR3 DNA reads as TGTGCCAGCAGCCTAACGGGACATTTTAGTGAAAAACTGTTTTTT. Full variable domain (missing parts from reference TRBV5-5 and TRBJ1-4): DAGVTQSPTHLIKTRGQQVTLRCSPISGHKSVSWYQQVLGQGPQFIFQYYEKEERGRGNFPDRFSARQFPNYSSELNVNALLLGDSALYLCASSLTGHFSEKLFFGSGTQLSVL.

The V call is TRBV9, the J call TRBJ2-1, with D tentatively TRBD2 (6 bases). The CDR3 loop spans 15 amino acids. CDR1 and CDR2 (germline): SGDLS, YYNGEE. V dropped 0 bases and J dropped 3 bases, with 10 bases sitting between them. The CDR3 sequence is CASSVGAGDYNEQFF. In DNA form, the CDR3 reads TGTGCCAGCAGCGTAGGAGCGGGTGACTACAATGAGCAGTTCTTC.

The chain uses TRBV9 and TRBJ2-1; TRBD2 might be the D (5 bases). V was clipped by 3 bases and J by 2 bases, with 15 bases between them. The germline CDR1 and CDR2 sequences are SGDLS and YYNGEE. CDR3 size: 16 residues. The CDR3 DNA follows: TGTGCCAGCAGCGCCAGGACTCAACCTCCCTACAATGAGCAGTTCTTC. Translation gives CASSARTQPPYNEQFF.

The chain employs TRBV28 and TRBJ1-5; 7 positions match TRBD1. Trimming cost V 6 bases and J 4 bases; bases outside gene matches: 12. The CDR3 contains 16 residues. The germline CDR1 and CDR2 sequences are MDHEN and SYDVKM. CDR3 sequence: CASSTPDREENQPQHF. CDR3 bases: TGTGCCAGCAGCACCCCCGACAGGGAGGAAAATCAGCCCCAGCATTTT.

This clone has more than one count but fewer than ten. The V gene is TRBV4-1, the J gene TRBJ1-4, with a tentative D call TRBD1 (6 bases). The germline gives CDR1 MGHRA, CDR2 YSYEKL. The CDR3 length is 16 residues. Trimming stripped 1 base from V and 1 base from J, with 10 bases between. The DNA for the CDR3 is TGCGCCAGCAGCCAAGGATTAGGGGGAACTAATGAAAAACTGTTTTTT. Amino acid sequence: CASSQGLGGTNEKLFF.

The rearrangement joins TRBV2 to TRBJ1-4, with unresolved D. The CDR3 loop spans 16 amino acids. Germline loops: CDR1 SNHLY, CDR2 FYNNEI. V dropped 5 bases and J dropped 8 bases, with 21 bases sitting between them. CDR3: CASSTNLRGVGEKLFF. The CDR3 nucleotides read TGTGCCAGCAGTACGAATCTACGCGGGGTGGGCGAAAAACTGTTTTTT.

Concerning this clone itself: At one of its ends the junction is not consistent with the germline gene, which may arise from a read error. The rearrangement uses TRBV27 and TRBJ1-2; D remains unclear. CDR1 is MNHEY, CDR2 SMNVEV, per germline (reference sequence). The CDR3 totals 13 residues. The CDR3 bases are TGTGCCAGCGCTCTGGGGTCCGGGGATGGCCACACCTTC. Its protein product is CASALGSGDGHTF.